This TCR beta chain is from a study of PD-1 blockade in classical Hodgkin lymphoma. Findings of the study overall: There was a significant rise in CD4+ TCR diversity by C4D1, with no such rise for CD8+. For complete responders, baseline diversity was comparable to that of newly diagnosed patients.

Per the germline V gene, CDR1 is MNHEY and CDR2 is SVGAGI. CDR3 length equals 15 residues. Trimming removed 2 bases from V and 1 base from J; junction bases left unmatched: 4. About this clone: Antigen: not known.

Sequencing was performed with immunoSEQ multiplex PCR; in TCRdb, only in-frame clones are kept and a portion is missing. The table records 13,000 or so clones, 82% of them present only once. There was relapse after autologous stem cell transplantation in every patient, and there was variation in brentuximab vedotin exposure. Patients had relapsed/refractory classical Hodgkin lymphoma with complete response, partial response or progressive disease as best response. The sample consisted of peripheral blood mononuclear cells (PBMCs), taken at baseline. The TCR was taken from a human donor with classical Hodgkin lymphoma. The rearrangement joins TRBV6-5 to TRBJ1-1; 7 bases are a match to TRBD1. Here the CDR3 reads CASSYTGTANTEAFF. The CDR3 bases are TGTGCCAGCAGTTACACCGGGACAGCGAACACTGAAGCTTTCTTT.